This T cell receptor (beta chain) stems from a study of blood T cell repertoires in COVID-19. V was cut by 1 base and J by 0 bases, with 7 bases left in between. This CDR3 region has 15 residues. The germline CDR1 and CDR2 sequences are SEHNR and FQNEAQ (reference sequence). This clone was seen once. In the authors' methods: Amplification of reference gene primers was used by the study to estimate nucleated cell counts. Here immunoSEQ multiplex PCR was the method, and the copy in TCRdb shows in-frame clones only, minus some. For V, J and clone size, that table is used; D and trimming come from the DNA. The sample includes 90,000 to 150,000 clones, about 80% seen only once; the top ten take 4%.

The sample consisted of peripheral blood. The sequence derives from an elderly woman with acute or convalescent COVID-19. The chain carries TRBV7-9 and TRBJ2-1; maybe TRBD2 (6 bases). Written as DNA, the CDR3 is TGTGCCAGCAGCTTAGTCGGGAGCTCCTACAATGAGCAGTTCTTC. Amino acid sequence: CASSLVGSSYNEQFF.